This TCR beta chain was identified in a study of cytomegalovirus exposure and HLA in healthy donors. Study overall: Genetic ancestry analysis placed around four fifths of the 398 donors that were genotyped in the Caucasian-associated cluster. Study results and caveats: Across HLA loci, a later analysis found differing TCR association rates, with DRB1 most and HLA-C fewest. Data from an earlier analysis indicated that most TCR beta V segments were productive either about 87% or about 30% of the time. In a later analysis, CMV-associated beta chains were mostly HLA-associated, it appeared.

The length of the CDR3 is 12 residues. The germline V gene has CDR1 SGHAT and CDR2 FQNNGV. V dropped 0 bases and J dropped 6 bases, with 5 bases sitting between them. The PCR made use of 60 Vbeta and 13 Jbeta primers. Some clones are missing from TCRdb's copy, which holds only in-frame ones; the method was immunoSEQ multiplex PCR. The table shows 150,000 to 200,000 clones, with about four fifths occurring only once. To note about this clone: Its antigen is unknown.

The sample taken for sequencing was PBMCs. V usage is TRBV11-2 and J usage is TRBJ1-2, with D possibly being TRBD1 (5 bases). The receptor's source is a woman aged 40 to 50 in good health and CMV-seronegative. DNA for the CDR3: TGTGCCAGCAGCTTAGAAGGGGATGGCTACACCTTC. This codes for CASSLEGDGYTF.